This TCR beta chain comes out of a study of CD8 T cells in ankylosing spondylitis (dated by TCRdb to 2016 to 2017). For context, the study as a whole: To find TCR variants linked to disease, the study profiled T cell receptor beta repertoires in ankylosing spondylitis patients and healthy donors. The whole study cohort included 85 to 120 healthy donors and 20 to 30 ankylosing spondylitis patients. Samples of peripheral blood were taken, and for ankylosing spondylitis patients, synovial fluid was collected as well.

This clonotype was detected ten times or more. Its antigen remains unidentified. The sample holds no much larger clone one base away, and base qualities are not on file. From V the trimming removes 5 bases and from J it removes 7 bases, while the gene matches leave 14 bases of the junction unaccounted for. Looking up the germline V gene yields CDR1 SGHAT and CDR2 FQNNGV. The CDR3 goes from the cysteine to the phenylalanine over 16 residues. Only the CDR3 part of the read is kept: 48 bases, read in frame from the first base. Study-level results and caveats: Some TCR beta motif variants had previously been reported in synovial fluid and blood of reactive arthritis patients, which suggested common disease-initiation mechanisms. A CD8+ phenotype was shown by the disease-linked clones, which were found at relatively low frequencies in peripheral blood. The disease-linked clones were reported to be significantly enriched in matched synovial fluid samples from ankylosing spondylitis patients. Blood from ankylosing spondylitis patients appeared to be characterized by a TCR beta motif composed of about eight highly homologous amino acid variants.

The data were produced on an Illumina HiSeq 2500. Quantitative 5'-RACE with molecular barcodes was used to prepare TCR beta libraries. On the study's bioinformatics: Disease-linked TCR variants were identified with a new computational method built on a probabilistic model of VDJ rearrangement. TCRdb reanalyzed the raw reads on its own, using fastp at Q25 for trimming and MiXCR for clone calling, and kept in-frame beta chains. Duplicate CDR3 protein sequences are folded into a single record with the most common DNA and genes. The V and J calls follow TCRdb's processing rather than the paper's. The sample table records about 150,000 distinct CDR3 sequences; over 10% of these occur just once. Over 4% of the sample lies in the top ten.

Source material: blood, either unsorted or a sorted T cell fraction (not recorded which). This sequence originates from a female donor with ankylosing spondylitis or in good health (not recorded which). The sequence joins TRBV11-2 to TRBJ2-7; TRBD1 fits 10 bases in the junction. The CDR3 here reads CASSDRTGGPESEQYF. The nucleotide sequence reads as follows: TGTGCCAGCAGCGACCGGACAGGGGGACCCGAAAGTGAGCAGTACTTC.